This paragraph reports one T cell receptor beta chain. This CDR3 region has 15 residues. J was trimmed by 0 bases and V by 3 bases; bases with no gene match: 6. The germline CDR1 and CDR2 sequences are DFQATT and SNEGSKA (reference sequence). Original processing notes: Estimated nucleated cell counts came from reference gene primer amplification. Sequencing was performed with immunoSEQ multiplex PCR; in TCRdb, only in-frame clones are kept and a portion is missing. The V and J calls and clone size were taken over from that table, and D and trimming were inferred from the DNA. The data show a few hundred thousand clones, around 89% seen once. This sample was included in a study of blood T cell repertoires in COVID-19.

Material for sequencing was peripheral blood. J is TRBJ2-3 and V is TRBV20-1; 7 positions agree with TRBD2. The TCR sequence derives from a woman between 55 and 75 years old with acute or convalescent COVID-19. The CDR3 region is CSASTAGTSTDTQYF. The CDR3 coding sequence is TGCAGTGCTAGTACAGCGGGGACTAGCACAGATACGCAGTATTTT.